The 13 T cell receptor beta chains listed next were all sequenced from one sample in a study of Graves' ophthalmopathy and Graves' hyperthyroidism. RNA transcripts served as template for amplifying TCR beta CDR3 sequences. The first-round RT-PCR employed HTBI primers together with the Qiagen OneStep RT-PCR kit. A multiplex PCR was then performed as the second round. TCRdb re-analysed the multiplex PCR reads in MiXCR, keeping a single row per CDR3 protein. This table has about 210,000 distinct CDR3 sequences, over 25% appearing once. Source material: peripheral blood. The receptor set was obtained from a man between 50 and 59 years old with Graves' ophthalmopathy.

The J gene is TRBJ1-1, the V gene TRBV6-2 or TRBV6-3; 7 bases align to TRBD1. CDR1 and CDR2 from the germline V gene are MNHEY and SVGEGT. The CDR3 loop spans 14 amino acids. V shed 6 bases and J 8 bases; nucleotides not matched to a gene: 12. In nucleotides, the CDR3 is TGTGCCAGCAGCCGGACAGGATTAGAGCCAGAAGCTTTCTTT. This translates into CASSRTGLEPEAFF.

This clonotype has at least ten counts. J is TRBJ2-5 and V is TRBV3-1, with 8 bases that match TRBD2. After removal of 5 bases from V and 4 bases from J, the junction contained 9 bases not matched to a gene. Germline CDR1 is LGHDT and CDR2 is YNNKEL (reference sequence). The CDR3 runs to 15 residues. CDR3 in amino acids: CASSDTFSGAETQYF. CDR3 DNA: TGTGCCAGCAGCGACACCTTTAGCGGGGCAGAGACCCAGTACTTC.

This clonotype was picked up many times. The chain couples TRBV28 to TRBJ2-2; D is unclear. Germline V gives CDR1 MDHEN, CDR2 SYDVKM. The CDR3 loop spans 14 amino acids. The V and J ends lost 2 bases and 5 bases respectively, with 9 bases between them. The CDR3 loop is CASSLRQLTGELFF. The CDR3, as DNA: TGTGCCAGCAGTTTACGTCAGCTTACCGGGGAGCTGTTTTTT.

This clonotype was counted many times. The rearrangement uses TRBV11-3 and TRBJ2-5; the match to TRBD2 covers 8 bases. V was pared by 1 base and J by 2 bases, with 9 bases of the junction left unmatched. The CDR3 contains 17 residues. CDR1 and CDR2 (germline): SGHNT, YENEEA. The CDR3 DNA reads TGTGCCAGCAGCTTAGGGTCTAGCGGGTCGGGACAAGAGACCCAGTACTTC. It specifies CASSLGSSGSGQETQYF.

The rearrangement links TRBV6-2 or TRBV6-3 to TRBJ2-5; 7 bases fit TRBD1. The germline CDR1 and CDR2 sequences are MNHEY and SVGEGT. Unmatched junction bases numbered 3, after V lost 2 bases and J lost 0 bases. The CDR3 runs to 15 residues. Here the CDR3 DNA reads TGTGCCAGCAGTTACCTGGGACAGTACCAAGAGACCCAGTACTTC. Amino acid sequence: CASSYLGQYQETQYF.

The chain recombines TRBV20-1 with TRBJ1-5; D remains ambiguous. The CDR3 is 14 residues long. Germline V gives CDR1 DFQATT, CDR2 SNEGSKA (reference sequence). CDR3: CSTNLGGSNQPQHF. The CDR3 coding sequence is TGCAGCACAAACCTGGGAGGGTCCAATCAGCCCCAGCATTTT.

The rearrangement uses TRBV20-1 and TRBJ2-2; D assignment may be TRBD1 or TRBD2 (5 bases each). V lost 5 bases, J lost 6 bases, and 28 bases lay in between. Germline V gene lookup returns CDR1 DFQATT and CDR2 SNEGSKA (reference sequence). CDR3 length equals 18 residues. CDR3 DNA sequence: TGCAGTGCTTCCGGTAGGGACCAAAAGGGCCTAATCGCCGGGGAGCTGTTTTTT. It encodes CSASGRDQKGLIAGELFF.

This clonotype was picked up many times. The J gene is TRBJ1-2, the V gene TRBV3-1; no firm D call. Germline-derived CDR1 and CDR2 are LGHDT and YNNKEL (reference sequence). CDR3 size: 14 residues. V was cut by 1 base and J by 2 bases, with 8 bases left in between. CDR3 sequence: CASSQAADNYGYTF. The CDR3 DNA follows: TGTGCCAGCAGCCAAGCCGCGGACAACTATGGCTACACCTTC.

This clonotype has a count of ten or more. V and J are TRBV29-1 and TRBJ1-1, with 12 bases lining up with TRBD1. Trimming took 8 bases from V and 3 from J; bases not matched to a gene: 13. The CDR3 has 16 residues. Per germline, CDR1 SQVTM and CDR2 ANQGSEA. CDR3: CSLRRRDRGLDTEAFF. In DNA form, the CDR3 reads TGCAGCCTCAGGAGGCGGGACAGGGGGCTAGACACTGAAGCTTTCTTT. Complete variable domain (other parts from reference TRBV29-1 and TRBJ1-1): SAVISQKPSRDICQRGTSLTIQCQVDSQVTMMFWYRQQPGQSLTLIATANQGSEATYESGFVIDKFPISRPNLTFSTLTVSNMSPEDSSIYLCSLRRRDRGLDTEAFFGQGTRLTVV.

This clonotype was seen repeatedly, ten times or more. In DNA, the CDR3 is TGTGCCAGCAGGTCACAGGGGTGGGGAGAGACCCAGTACTTC. Translating it yields CASRSQGWGETQYF. The rearrangement links TRBV13 to TRBJ2-5; 7 nucleotides line up with TRBD1. V gave up 6 bases and J gave up 4 bases; unmatched junction bases: 8. CDR1 is PRHDT and CDR2 is FYEKMQ in the germline V gene (reference sequence). The CDR3 extends over 14 amino acids.

The sample holds a few counts of this clonotype. The chain couples TRBV27 to TRBJ1-1; maybe TRBD1 (5 bases). Germline CDR1 is MNHEY and CDR2 is SMNVEV (reference sequence). The CDR3 sequence is 17 residues long. The V and J ends lost 1 base and 1 base respectively, with 16 bases between them. This CDR3 is CASSLLSGMGPNTEAFF. The CDR3 bases are TGTGCCAGCAGTTTATTATCAGGGATGGGTCCGAACACTGAAGCTTTCTTT.

This clonotype was seen at least ten times. The chain couples TRBV7-6 to TRBJ1-2; no definite D call. The CDR3 contains 16 residues. V lost 1 base and J lost 4, with 16 bases in between. Germline loops: CDR1 SGHVS, CDR2 FNYEAQ. DNA of the CDR3: TGTGCCAGCAGCTTAGAAGCGGGATCTGTACTCTATGGCTACACCTTC. It specifies CASSLEAGSVLYGYTF.

V gene TRBV28 combines with J gene TRBJ2-7; 8 bases fit TRBD1. Germline V lookup: CDR1 MDHEN, CDR2 SYDVKM. Trimming at V came to 4 bases and at J to 3 bases, leaving 5 bases not matched to a gene. This CDR3 has 14 residues. The CDR3 DNA follows: TGTGCCAGCAGTTCTACAGGGGGACTCTACGAGCAGTACTTC. Translation: CASSSTGGLYEQYF. The complete variable domain, with remaining parts taken from reference TRBV28 and TRBJ2-7, reads DVKVTQSSRYLVKRTGEKVFLECVQDMDHENMFWYRQDPGLGLRLIYFSYDVKMKEKGDIPEGYSVSREKKERFSLILESASTNQTSMYLCASSSTGGLYEQYFGPGTRLTVT.